Each of the 21 T cell receptor beta chains below was sequenced from the same sample in a study of cytomegalovirus exposure and HLA in healthy donors. The PCR was carried out with 60 Vbeta primers and 13 Jbeta primers. Profiling relied on immunoSEQ multiplex PCR, and the TCRdb table lists in-frame clones only, not all of them. This table holds around 150,000 clones, over 70% found once. Sequenced material: PBMCs. The receptors come from a man aged 35 to 55 in good health and CMV-seropositive.

This clone was counted a few times. The rearrangement uses TRBV4-1 and TRBJ1-3, with D unclear. Trimming took off 2 bases at V and 5 bases at J, with 16 bases between the two ends. Germline CDR1 is MGHRA and CDR2 is YSYEKL. This CDR3 region has 16 residues. The CDR3 nucleotides are TGCGCCAGCAGCCAATGGTTCGGGGAACGTCGAAACACCATATATTTT. Amino acid sequence: CASSQWFGERRNTIYF.

V and J are TRBV7-9 and TRBJ1-4, with D maybe TRBD1 (5 bases). Trimming left V 5 bases short and J 8 bases short, with 18 bases between. The CDR3 runs to 15 residues. The germline V gene encodes CDR1 SEHNR and CDR2 FQNEAQ (reference sequence). CDR3 DNA: TGTGCCAGCAGCCCCGGGGGGGGAGTTGGAGAAAAACTGTTTTTT. It is translated as CASSPGGGVGEKLFF.

V is TRBV18 and J is TRBJ2-5, with 9 bases fitting TRBD1. The V segment lost 5 bases and the J segment 2 bases; nucleotides outside the gene matches: 3. The CDR3 length is 14 residues. In germline, CDR1 is KGHSH, CDR2 LQKENI. The CDR3 nucleotides read TGTGCCAGCTCAACCGACAGGGGGCAAGAGACCCAGTACTTC. Translating gives CASSTDRGQETQYF.

J is TRBJ2-7 and V is TRBV28, with 8 bases lining up with TRBD1. V was pared by 2 bases and J by 1 base, with 4 bases of the junction left unmatched. Germline CDR1 reads MDHEN; CDR2 reads SYDVKM. The CDR3 has 15 residues. The CDR3 sequence: CASSLGRGPSYEQYF. The CDR3, as DNA: TGTGCCAGCAGTTTAGGCAGGGGGCCTTCCTACGAGCAGTACTTC.

This chain joins TRBV29-1 and TRBJ2-3; tentative D call: TRBD2 (7 bases). This CDR3 has 13 residues. Germline V CDR1 and CDR2: SQVTM, ANQGSEA. V lost 5 bases to trimming and J lost 3 bases, with 12 bases between them. CDR3 loop: CSVRGGGTDTQYF. For the CDR3, the DNA is TGCAGCGTTAGGGGGGGCGGGACAGATACGCAGTATTTT.

Concerning this clone itself: The junction differs from germline at one of its ends, possibly a read error. The chain couples TRBV7-8 to TRBJ2-7, with TRBD1 as a possible D gene (5 bases). Germline loops: CDR1 SGHVS, CDR2 FQNEAQ. This CDR3 contains 16 residues. CDR3 loop: CASSLATVTKPMGINF. The CDR3 region has the DNA TGTGCCAGCAGCTTAGCGACAGTAACCAAGCCTATGGGGATCAACTTC.

The CDR3 DNA reads TGTGCCAGCAGCCAAGATGGGACTTCTAGCACAGATACGCAGTATTTT. It is translated as CASSQDGTSSTDTQYF. The rearrangement joins TRBV4-2 to TRBJ2-3; TRBD2 might be the D (6 bases). This CDR3 region has 16 residues. The germline CDR1 and CDR2 sequences are LGHNA and YNFKEQ. The V and J ends lost 0 bases and 0 bases respectively, with 10 bases between them.

The chain couples TRBV12-2 to TRBJ1-5. TRBV12-2 counts as a pseudogene. This CDR3 is 13 amino acids long. The CDR3 nucleotides are TGTGCAAGTCGTAGGCGGCTTAAGCAGCCCCAGCATTTT. Translated: CASRRRLKQPQHF.

J is TRBJ2-7 and V is TRBV2; tentative D call: TRBD1 (5 bases). The CDR3 is 14 residues long. V was trimmed by 10 bases and J by 2 bases, leaving 18 bases between them. In germline, CDR1 is SNHLY, CDR2 FYNNEI. DNA for the CDR3: TGTGCCACCCGACCCGGCAGGGCTACCTACGAGCAGTACTTC. Amino acids: CATRPGRATYEQYF.

J is TRBJ1-5 and V is TRBV7-8, with D possibly matching TRBD1 (6 bases). Germline CDR1 reads SGHVS; CDR2 reads FQNEAQ. Trimming took off 5 bases at V and 2 bases at J, with 22 bases between the two ends. CDR3 length: 18 residues. DNA of the CDR3: TGTGCCAGCAGCCTTACAGGGTTCGTAATCTCAGGCAATCAGCCCCAGCATTTT. Protein sequence: CASSLTGFVISGNQPQHF.

The chain carries TRBV4-2 and TRBJ2-1, with 9 bases lining up with TRBD2. The trim removed 4 bases at V and 5 bases at J, leaving 12 bases unmatched. This CDR3 comprises 17 residues. The germline CDR1 and CDR2 sequences are LGHNA and YNFKEQ. CDR3 region: CASSLAGGGLANNEQFF. In DNA form, the CDR3 reads TGTGCCAGCAGCCTCGCGGGGGGGGGACTTGCGAACAATGAGCAGTTCTTC.

This chain joins TRBV5-6 and TRBJ2-6, with D tentatively TRBD1 (5 bases). In germline, CDR1 is SGHDT, CDR2 YYEEEE. V dropped 2 bases and J dropped 1 base, with 10 bases sitting between them. The CDR3 totals 16 residues. Written as DNA, the CDR3 is TGTGCCAGCAGCTTCCTAGGGGTATCTGGGGCCAACGTCCTGACTTTC. Protein: CASSFLGVSGANVLTF.

This chain links TRBV29-1 with TRBJ2-7; TRBD1 matches at 10 bases. J gave up 5 bases and V 1 base, and 5 bases lay outside the gene matches. Germline CDR1 is SQVTM and CDR2 is ANQGSEA. This CDR3 spans 14 amino acids. CDR3 sequence (DNA): TGCAGCGTTGAAGGACAGGGGGCAGTGAACGAGCAGTACTTC. The encoded protein is CSVEGQGAVNEQYF.

This clone was seen more than once but under ten times. The gene calls are TRBV7-9 and TRBJ1-3; D call uncertain. CDR3 length: 13 residues. In germline, CDR1 is SEHNR, CDR2 FQNEAQ (reference sequence). Trimming took 1 base from V and 8 from J, leaving 9 bases between them. The CDR3 DNA is TGTGCCAGCAGCTTAGAGAGGGCCTACACCATATATTTT. Encoded protein: CASSLERAYTIYF.

The chain has TRBV6-5 and TRBJ2-7; TRBD2 might be the D (6 bases). The V end was cut by 6 bases, the J end by 7 bases, with 16 bases between. The CDR3 has 13 residues. Germline V gene data show CDR1 as MNHEY and CDR2 as SVGAGI. CDR3 residues: CASRFGPAGEQYF. CDR3 nucleotide sequence: TGTGCCAGCAGGTTTGGACCGGCGGGGGAGCAGTACTTC.

The chain has TRBV6-6 and TRBJ1-1, with 9 nucleotides matching TRBD1. Germline V lookup: CDR1 MNHNY, CDR2 SVGAGI (reference sequence). This CDR3 comprises 12 residues. The ends lost 6 bases at V and 10 bases at J; junction bases unmatched: 6. The CDR3, as DNA: TGTGCCAGCAGAACAGGGACAGGGCGAGCTTTCTTT. It yields the protein CASRTGTGRAFF.

V and J are TRBV4-1 and TRBJ1-5, with 7 bases aligning to TRBD1. The J segment lost 2 bases and the V segment lost 8 bases, leaving 3 bases of the junction unmatched. This CDR3 is 13 amino acids long. CDR1 MGHRA and CDR2 YSYEKL come from the germline V gene. This CDR3 is CASGTEGNQPQHF. The CDR3 DNA reads TGCGCCAGCGGGACAGAAGGCAATCAGCCCCAGCATTTT.

This sequence joins TRBV4-3 and TRBJ1-3; maybe TRBD1 (5 bases). The germline CDR1 and CDR2 sequences are LGHNA and YSLEER. The V gene lost 1 base and the J gene lost 0 bases, with 7 bases spanning the gap. This CDR3 has 15 residues. CDR3 bases: TGCGCCAGCAGCCAAGCGGGGGGCTCTGGAAACACCATATATTTT. It specifies CASSQAGGSGNTIYF.

The J gene is TRBJ1-1, the V gene TRBV6-1, with D unresolved. The CDR3 has 13 residues. V was pared by 2 bases and J by 1 base, with 5 bases between. Germline lookup yields CDR1 MNHNS and CDR2 SASEGT. The CDR3 DNA reads as TGTGCCAGCAGTGAAATGAGGAACACTGAAGCTTTCTTT. Its translation: CASSEMRNTEAFF.

This chain joins TRBV9 and TRBJ2-1; TRBD2 agrees at 10 bases. V lost 0 bases, J lost 1 base, and 1 base stayed unmatched. Germline V gene lookup returns CDR1 SGDLS and CDR2 YYNGEE. The CDR3 has 16 residues. The CDR3 DNA reads as TGTGCCAGCAGCGTAGGTAGCGGGGGGTCCTACAATGAGCAGTTCTTC. It encodes CASSVGSGGSYNEQFF.

The chain joins TRBV6-1 to TRBJ2-5; D perhaps matches TRBD1 (6 bases). The J call may be incorrect, as the DNA end agrees better with TRBJ2-7. The CDR3 covers 14 residues. Germline CDR1 is MNHNS and CDR2 is SASEGT. CDR3 sequence reads: CASVTPQGSHEQYF. CDR3 nucleotide sequence: TGTGCCAGCGTTACCCCACAGGGAAGCCACGAGCAGTACTTC.